One sample yielded the 20 T cell receptor beta chains listed below, sequenced in a study of blood T cell repertoires in COVID-19. Repertoires were generated with immunoSEQ multiplex PCR, while TCRdb's copy carries only in-frame clones and drops some. The table shows fewer than 300,000 clones, with about 88% occurring only once. Sequencing was performed on peripheral blood. The receptors originated from a man aged 55 to 69 who had recovered from COVID-19.

The chain uses TRBV9 and TRBJ2-2; 11 positions match TRBD2. V was pared by 0 bases and J by 5 bases, with 9 bases of the junction left unmatched. The CDR3 has 18 residues. The V gene's germline CDR1 is SGDLS and CDR2 YYNGEE. In DNA, the CDR3 is TGTGCCAGCAGCGTAGGTTTAGCGGGGGGGCCGGAGACCGGGGAGCTGTTTTTT. This encodes CASSVGLAGGPETGELFF.

The table lists this clone with a count of one. In DNA form, the CDR3 reads TGTGCCAGCAGCTGGGGACAGGGGGTCATGGCAACTAATGAAAAACTGTTTTTT. As protein: CASSWGQGVMATNEKLFF. The chain uses TRBV5-6 and TRBJ1-4; 11 bases are a match to TRBD1. V shed 3 bases, J shed 0 bases, and the junction held 7 bases outside the gene matches. CDR1 and CDR2 from the germline V gene are SGHDT and YYEEEE. The CDR3 has 18 residues.

The chain combines TRBV29-1 with TRBJ2-1; D might be TRBD1 (6 bases). V lost 5 bases to trimming and J lost 6 bases, with 20 bases between them. The CDR3 runs to 15 residues. Per the germline V gene, CDR1 is SQVTM and CDR2 is ANQGSEA. Written as DNA, the CDR3 is TGCAGCGTTCAACAGGGTTCTCGTGTCGGCAATGAGCAGTTCTTC. This gives the protein CSVQQGSRVGNEQFF.

This chain uses TRBV5-8 with TRBJ2-4, with TRBD2 matching over 9 bases. The CDR3 is 15 residues long. Germline CDR1 and CDR2: SGHTS and YDEGEE. Trimming removed 3 bases from V and 8 bases from J; junction bases left unmatched: 9. The CDR3 loop is CASSSRTSEGDIQYF. In DNA, the CDR3 is TGTGCCAGCAGCTCCCGGACTAGCGAGGGGGACATTCAGTACTTC.

The rearrangement uses TRBV4-1 and TRBJ2-5; tentatively, D is TRBD2 (7 bases). Germline CDR1 MGHRA, CDR2 YSYEKL. Trimming took off 4 bases at V and 5 bases at J, with 11 bases between the two ends. This CDR3 comprises 13 residues. The CDR3 sequence is CASSRGGAETQYF. The DNA for the CDR3 is TGCGCCAGCAGCCGAGGGGGGGCCGAGACCCAGTACTTC.

The V call is TRBV19, the J call TRBJ1-6; the D gene is possibly TRBD1 (5 bases). This CDR3 has 15 residues. Trimming removed 7 bases at V and 6 bases at J, with 16 bases between. Germline V gives CDR1 LNHDA, CDR2 SQIVND (reference sequence). The chain's CDR3 is CASKAGPGGNSPLHF. The CDR3 coding sequence is TGTGCCAGTAAGGCCGGACCCGGGGGTAATTCACCCCTCCACTTT.

This chain connects TRBV6-5 to TRBJ2-1, with D possibly TRBD1 on 6 matching bases. CDR1 is MNHEY and CDR2 is SVGAGI in the germline V gene. This CDR3 comprises 13 residues. Trimming cost V 6 bases and J 5 bases, with 11 bases left between them. The CDR3 here is CASRRQAHNEQFF. CDR3 in DNA: TGTGCCAGCAGGAGACAGGCCCACAATGAGCAGTTCTTC.

The gene calls are TRBV9 and TRBJ2-2, with 10 bases lining up with TRBD2. CDR1 SGDLS and CDR2 YYNGEE come from the germline V gene. CDR3 length: 16 amino acids. J gave up 4 bases and V 0 bases, and 3 bases lay outside the gene matches. In DNA, the CDR3 is TGTGCCAGCAGCGTAGGGACTAGCGGCCTCACCGGGGAGCTGTTTTTT. It encodes CASSVGTSGLTGELFF.

The chain couples TRBV2 to TRBJ1-5; the D gene is possibly TRBD1 (6 bases). Trimming shortened V by 4 bases and J by 2 bases, and 12 bases separated the two germline ends. Germline V gene data show CDR1 as SNHLY and CDR2 as FYNNEI. The CDR3 loop spans 15 amino acids. DNA of the CDR3: TGTGCCAGCAGTGTTCAGGCAGGGGGCAATCAGCCCCAGCATTTT. Translation: CASSVQAGGNQPQHF.

The J gene is TRBJ2-5, the V gene TRBV19, with D possibly TRBD1 on 6 matching bases. Trimming removed 5 bases at V and 5 bases at J, with 18 bases between. The CDR3 length is 15 residues. In germline, CDR1 is LNHDA, CDR2 SQIVND (reference sequence). The CDR3 coding sequence is TGTGCCAGTAGTGCTGAAGGACAGAGTTGGGAGACCCAGTACTTC. It yields the protein CASSAEGQSWETQYF.

V is TRBV11-3 and J is TRBJ1-1; D possibly corresponds to TRBD1 (5 bases). From germline, CDR1 is SGHNT and CDR2 YENEEA. This CDR3 spans 14 amino acids. Trimming shortened V by 3 bases and J by 7 bases, and 15 bases separated the two germline ends. As DNA, the CDR3 is TGTGCCAGCAGCTTTTCCGGGGGGAACTATGAAGCTTTCTTT. As protein: CASSFSGGNYEAFF.

The chain employs TRBV14 and TRBJ2-2, with D maybe TRBD1 (6 bases). Trimming took off 5 bases at V and 0 bases at J, with 13 bases between the two ends. The CDR3 totals 16 residues. Germline values: CDR1 SGHDN, CDR2 FVKESK. CDR3 region: CASSFITGTNTGELFF. The DNA for the CDR3 is TGTGCCAGCAGCTTTATTACAGGGACGAACACCGGGGAGCTGTTTTTT.

The chain couples TRBV27 to TRBJ2-7; D is perhaps TRBD2 (5 bases). Germline V gene lookup returns CDR1 MNHEY and CDR2 SMNVEV (reference sequence). This CDR3 has 11 amino acids. V was trimmed by 5 bases and J by 3 bases, leaving 5 bases between them. The CDR3 loop reads CASSRGYEQYF. The CDR3 DNA reads TGTGCCAGCAGTCGGGGCTACGAGCAGTACTTC.

The chain uses TRBV6-6 and TRBJ1-1; 12 bases fit TRBD1. The CDR3 contains 16 residues. Germline loops: CDR1 MNHNY, CDR2 SVGAGI (reference sequence). V was pared by 5 bases and J by 4 bases, with 8 bases of the junction left unmatched. The chain's CDR3 is CASSTPRDRGPTEAFF. The CDR3 DNA sequence: TGTGCCAGCAGTACCCCCCGGGACAGGGGGCCCACTGAAGCTTTCTTT.

V is TRBV19 and J is TRBJ1-4; 7 nucleotides agree with TRBD1. The CDR3 is 13 residues long. Germline CDR1 and CDR2: LNHDA and SQIVND (reference sequence). V lost 6 bases to trimming and J lost 8 bases; unmatched junction nucleotides: 6. DNA for the CDR3: TGTGCCAGTAGCAAGGGGGCTGGAGAAAAACTGTTTTTT. It yields the protein CASSKGAGEKLFF.

This chain joins TRBV19 and TRBJ2-5; 8 nucleotides match TRBD1. The CDR3 runs to 18 residues. Germline values: CDR1 LNHDA, CDR2 SQIVND (reference sequence). J lost 4 bases, V lost 3 bases, and 16 bases had no gene match. The CDR3 coding sequence is TGTGCCAGTAGTATTGGGAAGGTGGCAGGGGGCTTAAGAGAGACCCAGTACTTC. This translates into CASSIGKVAGGLRETQYF.

This rearrangement joins TRBV2 to TRBJ2-5; perhaps TRBD2 as D (6 bases). Germline V gene lookup returns CDR1 SNHLY and CDR2 FYNNEI. CDR3 length: 14 amino acids. The germline V and J ends were trimmed by 5 bases and 5 bases, with 15 bases remaining between them. The CDR3 reads CASSTPPSAETQYF. CDR3 DNA sequence: TGTGCCAGCAGTACCCCCCCTAGCGCTGAGACCCAGTACTTC.

This clone was counted a single time. This chain links TRBV19 with TRBJ2-1; the D gene is possibly TRBD2 (5 bases). Trimming shortened V by 5 bases and J by 0 bases, and 11 bases separated the two germline ends. The CDR3 is made up of 15 amino acids. Germline V gene sequence: CDR1 LNHDA, CDR2 SQIVND (reference sequence). DNA of the CDR3: TGTGCCAGTAGTTCTCGGGGATCCTCCTACAATGAGCAGTTCTTC. This encodes CASSSRGSSYNEQFF.

The chain joins TRBV6-4 to TRBJ1-2; D is possibly TRBD1 (5 bases). Germline V gene lookup returns CDR1 MRHNA and CDR2 SNTAGT. V was clipped by 1 base and J by 7 bases, with 10 bases between them. The CDR3 sequence is 13 residues long. The CDR3 loop is CASSDLMGGGYTF. CDR3 bases: TGTGCCAGCAGTGACTTAATGGGGGGTGGCTACACCTTC.

The J gene is TRBJ2-1, the V gene TRBV4-2; 7 bases are a match to TRBD2. The CDR3 runs to 15 residues. V was clipped by 6 bases and J by 8 bases; unmatched bases: 13. Germline V CDR1 and CDR2: LGHNA, YNFKEQ. CDR3 DNA sequence: TGTGCCAGCAGATACGCAAGGAGCGGGGAATATGAGCAGTTCTTC. The encoded protein is CASRYARSGEYEQFF.